This T cell receptor beta chain stems from a study of T cells in Graves' hyperthyroidism and ophthalmopathy. Study background: Initial diagnosis, before any treatment, was when peripheral blood was collected.

This clonotype was counted between two and nine times. The study enrolled patients aged 18 to 65 with newly diagnosed hyperthyroidism of under 2 months' duration. Amplified TCR beta CDR3 regions derived from RNA transcripts. HTBI primers were the set used in a first-round RT-PCR of the TCR CDR3. TCRdb re-analysed the multiplex PCR reads in MiXCR, keeping a single row per CDR3 protein. The sample comprises about 300,000 distinct CDR3 sequences, roughly 15% of which are singletons, and roughly 33% rests with the top ten. V lost 5 bases to trimming and J lost 10 bases; unmatched junction nucleotides: 10. CDR1 is LNHDA and CDR2 is SQIVND in the germline V gene (reference sequence). The CDR3 length is 16 residues.

This chain connects TRBV19 to TRBJ1-6; 11 bases align to TRBD1. This clonotype was sampled from a man aged 25-40 years with Graves' hyperthyroidism. Sequenced material: blood. The CDR3 protein is CASSLGTGGSESPLHF. CDR3 DNA: TGTGCCAGTAGTCTCGGGACAGGGGGATCTGAATCACCCCTCCACTTT.